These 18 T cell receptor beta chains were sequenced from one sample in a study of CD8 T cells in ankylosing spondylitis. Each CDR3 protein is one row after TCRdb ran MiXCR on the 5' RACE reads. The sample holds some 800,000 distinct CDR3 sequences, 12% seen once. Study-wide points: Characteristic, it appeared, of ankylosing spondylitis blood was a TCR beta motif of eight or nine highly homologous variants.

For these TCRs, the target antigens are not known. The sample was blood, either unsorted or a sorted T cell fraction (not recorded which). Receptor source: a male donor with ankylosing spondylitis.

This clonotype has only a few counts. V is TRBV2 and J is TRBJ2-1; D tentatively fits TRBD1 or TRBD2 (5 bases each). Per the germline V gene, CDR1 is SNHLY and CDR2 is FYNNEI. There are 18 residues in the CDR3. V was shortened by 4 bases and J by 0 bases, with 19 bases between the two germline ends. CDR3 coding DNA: TGTGCCAGCAGTGGTAACCGGGACCTCGAAAGCTCCTACAATGAGCAGTTCTTC. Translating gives CASSGNRDLESSYNEQFF.

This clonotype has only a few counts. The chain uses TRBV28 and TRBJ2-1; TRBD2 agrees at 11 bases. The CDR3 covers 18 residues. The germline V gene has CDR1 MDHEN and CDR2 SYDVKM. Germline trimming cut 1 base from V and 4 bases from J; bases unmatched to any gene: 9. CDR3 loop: CASSLSVTSGTKYNEQFF. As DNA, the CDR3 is TGTGCCAGCAGTTTATCTGTGACTAGCGGGACTAAGTACAATGAGCAGTTCTTC.

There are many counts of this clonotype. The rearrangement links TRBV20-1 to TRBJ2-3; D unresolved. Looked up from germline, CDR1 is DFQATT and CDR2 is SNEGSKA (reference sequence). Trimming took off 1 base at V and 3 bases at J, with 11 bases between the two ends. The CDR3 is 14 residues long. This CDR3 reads CSARVARYTDTQYF. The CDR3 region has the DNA TGCAGTGCTAGAGTTGCAAGGTATACAGATACGCAGTATTTT.

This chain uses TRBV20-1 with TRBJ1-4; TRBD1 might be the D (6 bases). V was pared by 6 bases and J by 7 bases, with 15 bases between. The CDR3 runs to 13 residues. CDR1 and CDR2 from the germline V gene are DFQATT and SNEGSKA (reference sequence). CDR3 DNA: TGCAGTGCCGATCAGGGGAATGGTGAAAAACTGTTTTTT. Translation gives CSADQGNGEKLFF.

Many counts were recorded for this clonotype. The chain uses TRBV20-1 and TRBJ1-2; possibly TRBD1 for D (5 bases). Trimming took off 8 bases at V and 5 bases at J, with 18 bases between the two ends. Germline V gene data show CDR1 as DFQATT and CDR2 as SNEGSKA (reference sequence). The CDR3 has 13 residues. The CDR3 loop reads CSSITGTPYGYTF. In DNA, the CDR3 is TGCAGTTCTATAACCGGGACTCCGTATGGCTACACCTTC.

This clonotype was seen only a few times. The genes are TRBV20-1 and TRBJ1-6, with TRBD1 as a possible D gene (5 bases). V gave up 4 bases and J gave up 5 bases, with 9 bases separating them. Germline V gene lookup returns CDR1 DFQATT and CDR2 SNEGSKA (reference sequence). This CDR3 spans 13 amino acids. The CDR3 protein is CSAMEGDNSPLHF. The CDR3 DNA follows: TGCAGTGCTATGGAAGGGGATAATTCACCCCTCCACTTT.

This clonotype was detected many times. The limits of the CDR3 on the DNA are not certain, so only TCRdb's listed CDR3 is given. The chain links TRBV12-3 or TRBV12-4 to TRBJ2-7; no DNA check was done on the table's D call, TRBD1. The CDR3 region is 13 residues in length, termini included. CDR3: CASSFAQGTGEAF.

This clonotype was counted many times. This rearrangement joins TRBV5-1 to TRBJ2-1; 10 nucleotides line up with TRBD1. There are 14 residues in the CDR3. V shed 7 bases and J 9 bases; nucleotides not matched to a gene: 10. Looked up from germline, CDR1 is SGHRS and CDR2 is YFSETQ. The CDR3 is CASGDRGSPIEQFF. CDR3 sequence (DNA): TGCGCCAGCGGGGACAGGGGATCGCCAATTGAGCAGTTCTTC.

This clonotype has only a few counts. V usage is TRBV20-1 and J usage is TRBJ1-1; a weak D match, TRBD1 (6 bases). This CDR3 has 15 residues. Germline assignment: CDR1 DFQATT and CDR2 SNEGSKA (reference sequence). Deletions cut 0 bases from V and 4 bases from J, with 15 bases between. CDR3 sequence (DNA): TGCAGTGCTAGAGATAGCTCAGGGGACGGCACTGAAGCTTTCTTT. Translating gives CSARDSSGDGTEAFF.

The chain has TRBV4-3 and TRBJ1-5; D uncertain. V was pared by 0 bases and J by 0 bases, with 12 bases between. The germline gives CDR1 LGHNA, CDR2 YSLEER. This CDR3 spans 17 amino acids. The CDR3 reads CASSQERSTYSNQPQHF. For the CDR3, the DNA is TGCGCCAGCAGCCAAGAGCGATCCACGTATAGCAATCAGCCCCAGCATTTT.

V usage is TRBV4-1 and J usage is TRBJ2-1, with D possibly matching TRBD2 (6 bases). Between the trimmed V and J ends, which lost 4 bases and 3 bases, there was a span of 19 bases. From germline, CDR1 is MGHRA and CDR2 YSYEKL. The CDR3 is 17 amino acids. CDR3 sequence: CASSPPVRLGYYNEQFF. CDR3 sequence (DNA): TGCGCCAGCAGCCCCCCCGTGAGACTAGGGTACTACAATGAGCAGTTCTTC.

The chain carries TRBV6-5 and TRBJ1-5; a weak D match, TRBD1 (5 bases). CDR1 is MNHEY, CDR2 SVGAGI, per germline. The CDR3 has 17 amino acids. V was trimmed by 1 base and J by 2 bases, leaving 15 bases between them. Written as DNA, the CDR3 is TGTGCCAGCAGTTACTTACGCTTCGGGGGTGGCAATCAGCCCCAGCATTTT. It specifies CASSYLRFGGGNQPQHF.

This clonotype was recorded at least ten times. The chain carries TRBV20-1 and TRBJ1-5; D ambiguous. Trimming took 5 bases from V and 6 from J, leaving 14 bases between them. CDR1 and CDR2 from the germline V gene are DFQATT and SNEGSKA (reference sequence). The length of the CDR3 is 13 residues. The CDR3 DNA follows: TGCAGTGCTTGGGCCGGGGTGGGTCAGCCCCAGCATTTT. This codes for CSAWAGVGQPQHF.

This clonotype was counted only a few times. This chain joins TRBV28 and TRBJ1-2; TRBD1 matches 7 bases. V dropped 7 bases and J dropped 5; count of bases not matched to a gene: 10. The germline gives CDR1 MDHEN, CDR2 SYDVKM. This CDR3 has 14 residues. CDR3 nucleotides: TGTGCCAGCAACATACCGGGACAGACTTATGGCTACACCTTC. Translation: CASNIPGQTYGYTF.

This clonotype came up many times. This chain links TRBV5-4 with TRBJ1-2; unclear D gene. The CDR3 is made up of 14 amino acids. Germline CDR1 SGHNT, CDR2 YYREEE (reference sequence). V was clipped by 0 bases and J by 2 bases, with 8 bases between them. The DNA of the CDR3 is TGTGCCAGCAGCTTGGTTCCGGAAAACTATGGCTACACCTTC. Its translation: CASSLVPENYGYTF.

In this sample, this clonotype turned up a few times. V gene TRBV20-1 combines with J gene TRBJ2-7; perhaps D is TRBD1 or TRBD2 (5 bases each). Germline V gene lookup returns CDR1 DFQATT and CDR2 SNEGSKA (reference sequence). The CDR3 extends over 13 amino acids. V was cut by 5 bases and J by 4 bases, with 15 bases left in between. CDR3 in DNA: TGCAGTGCTCGGCCGGGACGGGTTTACGAGCAGTACTTC. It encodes CSARPGRVYEQYF.

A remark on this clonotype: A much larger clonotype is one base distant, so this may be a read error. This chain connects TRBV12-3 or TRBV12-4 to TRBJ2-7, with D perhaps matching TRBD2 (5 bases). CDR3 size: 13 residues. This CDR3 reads CASCFALEYEQYF. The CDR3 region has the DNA TGTGCCAGCTGTTTCGCACTAGAGTACGAGCAGTACTTC.

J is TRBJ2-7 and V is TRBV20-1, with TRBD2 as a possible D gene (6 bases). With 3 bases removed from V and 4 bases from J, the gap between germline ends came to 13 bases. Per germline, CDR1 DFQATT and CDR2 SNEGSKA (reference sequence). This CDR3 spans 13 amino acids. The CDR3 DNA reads TGCAGTGCTAGTGGGGACTGGGAGTACGAGCAGTACTTC. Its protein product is CSASGDWEYEQYF.